This T cell receptor beta chain emerged from a study of blood T cell repertoires in COVID-19 (dated by TCRdb to the early 2020s). Concerning the study at large: The collaborator samples originated in the United States, Italy and Spain and spanned the acute and convalescent phases of COVID-19. The material from the prospective study consisted of cDNA or gDNA derived from T cells, B-cell-depleted T cells, or PBMCs. The dataset comprised deeply sampled blood TCRbeta repertoires from subjects exposed to, actively infected with, or recovered from COVID-19. A freely available public database, intended as a resource for researchers studying the immune response to SARS-CoV-2, is where the repertoires were released. Samples were obtained from the ongoing ImmuneRACE study (first 160 participants) and from approximately 1,200 subjects provided by 6 global collaborators. Nearly every sample came with metadata listing a de-identified subject ID, COVID-19 status, age in years and sex. Where available, HLA class I and class II types were taken from metadata supplied by the sample provider and were not determined by assay-based typing.

The immunoSEQ Assay, a bias-controlled multiplex PCR, was used to amplify TCRbeta CDR3 regions from genomic DNA. From the authors' description of their analysis: The number of nucleated cells in each sample was estimated by amplification of reference gene primers within the assay. To quantify the absolute abundance of each unique TCRbeta CDR3 rearrangement, sequence reads were collapsed and filtered. Productive Simpson clonality was computed per sample as the square root of Simpson's diversity index over productive rearrangements. What TCRdb holds here is the immuneACCESS table cut down to in-frame rearrangements. Part of the clones is not present; checked against another copy, under half of the missing clones reflect an unresolved V gene, and the others are unexplained. From that table come the V and J calls and clone size; the DNA was used to work out D and trimming. The sample contains around 260,000 clones, about 80% of them found a single time. The ten most abundant clones make up around 3.9% of the sample.

A word on this clone: It has no known antigen specificity. Base qualities are not provided; no much larger clone lies one nucleotide away.

Points the paper makes about the study in general: Clinical and demographic metadata were provided uncurated, with the amount varying by source and participant.

Participants in the prospective study were aged about 18 to 95 years, lived in under 30 United States geographic areas, and enrolled through a virtual design. To assign participants to cohorts, the prospective study relied on clinical history that participants themselves reported in a screening survey and a study questionnaire. In the prospective study, whole blood, serum and a nasopharyngeal or oropharyngeal swab were collected from each participant by mobile phlebotomists. Prospective study participants could optionally give additional blood draws and questionnaires over a 2-month period. Before DNA extraction, blood samples from the prospective study were shipped at room temperature or frozen. The CDR3 contains 13 residues, cysteine and valine counted. Kept here is only the CDR3 DNA, which spans 39 bases and is read in frame from base 1. The V end loses 3 bases and the J end loses 12 bases, and a stretch of 18 bases separates them. CDR1 and CDR2 are read off the germline V gene as MNHNS and SASEGT.

Sequencing was done on a sample of PBMCs or T cells enriched from blood (not recorded which). This TCR derives from a man aged 25-45 years with acute COVID-19. This sequence uses TRBV6-1 and TRBJ2-7; TRBD1 is a possible D gene, resting on 6 matching bases. The CDR3 protein is CASSDRDKTTGYV. Read as DNA, the sequence is TGTGCCAGCAGTGACAGGGACAAGACTACGGGGTACGTC.